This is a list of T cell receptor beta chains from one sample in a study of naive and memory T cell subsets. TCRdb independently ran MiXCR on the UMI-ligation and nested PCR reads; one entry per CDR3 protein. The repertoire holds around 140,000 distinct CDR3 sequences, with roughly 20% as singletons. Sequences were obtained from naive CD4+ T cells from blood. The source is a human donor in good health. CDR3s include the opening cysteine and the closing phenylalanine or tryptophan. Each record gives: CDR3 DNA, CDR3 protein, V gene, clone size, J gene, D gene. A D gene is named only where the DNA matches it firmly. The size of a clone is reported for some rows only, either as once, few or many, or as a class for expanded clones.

TGTGCCAGCAGTTCCCTGGGTAGGGACACTGAAGCTTTCTTT | CASSSLGRDTEAFF | TRBV6-2/TRBV6-3 | . | TRBJ1-1 | .
TGTGCCAGCAGTATTCTAGCGGGAGTTGCCGGGGAGCTGTTTTTT | CASSILAGVAGELFF | TRBV28 | . | TRBJ2-2 | TRBD2
TGCAGTGCTCACCAACAGGGATTCGACGAGCAGTACTTC | CSAHQQGFDEQYF | TRBV20-1 | . | TRBJ2-7 | .
TGTGCCATCAGTGAGACAGGCTCGACCTATGGCTACACCTTC | CAISETGSTYGYTF | TRBV10-3 | few | TRBJ1-2 | .
TGCAGTGCTACCCGGTTAGGCGGGAGGGTCGCAGATACGCAGTATTTT | CSATRLGGRVADTQYF | TRBV20-1 | few | TRBJ2-3 | TRBD2
TGTGCCAGCAGTAGATTCGACAGGGGGAGATCGAACACTGAAGCTTTCTTT | CASSRFDRGRSNTEAFF | TRBV12-3/TRBV12-4 | . | TRBJ1-1 | TRBD1
TGTGCCAGCACTCGAAGCACAGATACGCAGTATTTT | CASTRSTDTQYF | TRBV6-2/TRBV6-3 | many | TRBJ2-3 | .
TGCAGTGCTATCGGACTAGGAGAGACCCAGTACTTC | CSAIGLGETQYF | TRBV20-1 | . | TRBJ2-5 | TRBD2
TGTGCCAGCAGCGTAGACCCGGGGGCGGGCTACGAGCAGTACTTC | CASSVDPGAGYEQYF | TRBV9 | . | TRBJ2-7 | .
TGTGCCAGCAGTCTGGGGCGAAGAGGCACTGAAGCTTTCTTT | CASSLGRRGTEAFF | TRBV6-5 | few | TRBJ1-1 | .
TGTGCCAGCAGTTTCGATACAGGGGGTAATTCACCCCTCCACTTT | CASSFDTGGNSPLHF | TRBV12-3/TRBV12-4 | . | TRBJ1-6 | TRBD1
TGTGCCAGCAGTTACTCCCTTAATAGCGGGACTTCCTACGAGCAGTACTTC | CASSYSLNSGTSYEQYF | TRBV6-5 | few | TRBJ2-7 | TRBD2
TGTGCCAGCACGAGCAGGGGCACCGGGGAGCTGTTTTTT | CASTSRGTGELFF | TRBV7-6 | many | TRBJ2-2 | .
TGTGCCAGCAGTGACTCGCAGGGGAGATATAATTCACCCCTCCACTTT | CASSDSQGRYNSPLHF | TRBV25-1 | few | TRBJ1-6 | .
TGTGCCAGCAGTAGAGCGGGGGGATCCTACGAGCAGTACTTC | CASSRAGGSYEQYF | TRBV6-2/TRBV6-3 | . | TRBJ2-7 | TRBD2
TGCAGTGCTAGAGATCCGGGAGAGCATACCTACGAGCAGTACTTC | CSARDPGEHTYEQYF | TRBV20-1 | few | TRBJ2-7 | .
TGTGCCAGCAGGATACCGGGACTAGCGGGAGAGCAGTACTTC | CASRIPGLAGEQYF | TRBV28 | . | TRBJ2-7 | TRBD2
TGCGCCAGCAGCCTCCCGGGAGGGCATGAGCAGTTCTTC | CASSLPGGHEQFF | TRBV4-1 | . | TRBJ2-1 | TRBD2
TGCAGCGCCCGAATCGGGATCGGGGGAAGCACAGATACGCAGTATTTT | CSARIGIGGSTDTQYF | TRBV29-1 | many | TRBJ2-3 | .
TGTGCCAGCAGCCAATGGGGAAAAGAGACCCAGTACTTC | CASSQWGKETQYF | TRBV3-1 | few | TRBJ2-5 | .
TGTGCCAGCAGCCACACTCTAGTGCCCCAAGAGACCCAGTACTTC | CASSHTLVPQETQYF | TRBV3-1 | . | TRBJ2-5 | .
TGTGCCAGCACCCAACCCCCCACCGCGGGACTAGCCTACAATGAGCAGTTCTTC | CASTQPPTAGLAYNEQFF | TRBV6-2/TRBV6-3 | . | TRBJ2-1 | TRBD2
TGTGCCAGCAGCGTAGAGTTAGCCGTCGACAGGGCGGATACAGATACGCAGTATTTT | CASSVELAVDRADTDTQYF | TRBV9 | many | TRBJ2-3 | TRBD1
TGTGCCAGCAGCCGTTCTAGCACAGGGGGAGATACGCAGTATTTT | CASSRSSTGGDTQYF | TRBV4-2 | few | TRBJ2-3 | TRBD1
TGTGCCAGCGCCAGCGGGAGGGGAAATCAGCCCCAGCATTTT | CASASGRGNQPQHF | TRBV18 | . | TRBJ1-5 | .
TGTGCCAGCAGTTTAAATCGGGCATACGATACGCAGTATTTT | CASSLNRAYDTQYF | TRBV27 | . | TRBJ2-3 | .
TGCAGCGTTGTGGGACAGGGGACCTACGAGCAGTACTTC | CSVVGQGTYEQYF | TRBV29-1 | many | TRBJ2-7 | TRBD1
TGTGCCAGCAGCCAAGGCACCGGGACAGGGCTCTACGAGCAGTACTTC | CASSQGTGTGLYEQYF | TRBV3-1 | . | TRBJ2-7 | TRBD1
TGCGCCAGCAGCCAAGTCCGGGGGAGGACCACAGGGGCCAACGTCCTGACTTTC | CASSQVRGRTTGANVLTF | TRBV4-3 | few | TRBJ2-6 | .
TGCGCCAGCAGTGCACTTGGGACTAGCGGGAGGGCCAGGGAGACCCAGTACTTC | CASSALGTSGRARETQYF | TRBV10-2 | few | TRBJ2-5 | TRBD2
TGCAGTACCAAATACAATGAGCAGTTCTTC | CSTKYNEQFF | TRBV20-1 | . | TRBJ2-1 | .
TGTGCCAGCAGTTTAGTCGGGCTCCAAGAGACCCAGTACTTC | CASSLVGLQETQYF | TRBV27 | few | TRBJ2-5 | .
TGTGCCAGCAGTTACGAGACAGGACTCTACGAGCAGTACTTC | CASSYETGLYEQYF | TRBV6-2/TRBV6-3 | many | TRBJ2-7 | .
TGCAGTGCTAGAGCGACCAGGGGCTACGAGCAGTACTTC | CSARATRGYEQYF | TRBV20-1 | . | TRBJ2-7 | .
TGTGCCAGCAGCCTAATTCGGACAGGGAGAGAGACCCAGTACTTC | CASSLIRTGRETQYF | TRBV7-3 | few | TRBJ2-5 | TRBD1
TGTGCCAGCAGCCCCGAGGGCAATGAGCAGTTCTTC | CASSPEGNEQFF | TRBV7-6 | few | TRBJ2-1 | .
TGTGCCAGCAGCTCAAGGGGCAGGTGGGCTCAGCCCCAGCATTTT | CASSSRGRWAQPQHF | TRBV5-6 | . | TRBJ1-5 | .
TGCAGTGCTAGAGGGACAGGGTGGAAGGGCGAGCAGTACTTC | CSARGTGWKGEQYF | TRBV20-1 | many | TRBJ2-7 | TRBD1
TGCAGTGCTAGAGATCCTAGCGGAAGTAGATCCTACGAGCAGTACTTC | CSARDPSGSRSYEQYF | TRBV20-1 | . | TRBJ2-7 | TRBD2
TGCGCCAGCAGCACCTCGACAGGGAGCACAGATACGCAGTATTTT | CASSTSTGSTDTQYF | TRBV5-1 | many | TRBJ2-3 | TRBD1
TGTGCCAGCAGCTTAGATGGTCCAGGGCAGTTCTTC | CASSLDGPGQFF | TRBV7-2 | . | TRBJ2-1 | .
TGTGCCAGCAGTTTTGTGGGCGGCTTAAGCTCCTACAATGAGCAGTTCTTC | CASSFVGGLSSYNEQFF | TRBV28 | once | TRBJ2-1 | .
TGCAGTGCTAGAGATCCGAGGGGACAAACAGATACGCAGTATTTT | CSARDPRGQTDTQYF | TRBV20-1 | many | TRBJ2-3 | .
TGTGCCACCAGATTAGCGGGGGGACGATGGTTCTTC | CATRLAGGRWFF | TRBV24-1 | few | TRBJ2-1 | TRBD2
TGTGCCAGCAGCTTAGACCTAGGGACACCGCCCTACGAGCAGTACTTC | CASSLDLGTPPYEQYF | TRBV7-2 | many | TRBJ2-7 | .
TGCAGTGCTAGAGGGCAGCAGCCCCAGCATTTT | CSARGQQPQHF | TRBV20-1 | . | TRBJ1-5 | .
TGCAGCGTTGGAGAATTCCAGTACTTC | CSVGEFQYF | TRBV29-1 | . | TRBJ2-5 | .
TGCGCCAGTCGGACAGGAGGGTCTGAAGCTTTCTTT | CASRTGGSEAFF | TRBV5-1 | . | TRBJ1-1 | TRBD1